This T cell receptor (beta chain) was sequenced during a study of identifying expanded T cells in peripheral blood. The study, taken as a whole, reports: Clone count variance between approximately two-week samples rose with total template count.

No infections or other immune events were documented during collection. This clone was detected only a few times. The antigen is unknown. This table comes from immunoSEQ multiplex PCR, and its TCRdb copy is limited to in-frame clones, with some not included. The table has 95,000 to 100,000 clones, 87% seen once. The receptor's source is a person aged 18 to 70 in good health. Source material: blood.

The CDR3 here is CASTRERGPGTF. Written as DNA, the CDR3 is TGTGCCAGCACAAGGGAGAGGGGGCCGGGTACCTTC. The chain links TRBV7-9 to TRBJ1-2; 7 bases are shared with TRBD1. The germline V gene has CDR1 SEHNR and CDR2 FQNEAQ (reference sequence). Trimming removed 7 bases from V and 14 bases from J; junction bases left unmatched: 13. This CDR3 has 12 amino acids.